Below are 10 T cell receptor beta chains sequenced from a single sample in a study of blood T cell repertoires in COVID-19. Some clones are missing from TCRdb's copy, which holds only in-frame ones; the method was immunoSEQ multiplex PCR. The sample lists around 170,000 clones, less than 90% occurring once. Sequenced input: PBMCs or T cells enriched from blood (not recorded which). The source of these receptors is a woman in her forties or fifties who had recovered from COVID-19.

The J gene is TRBJ2-1, the V gene TRBV28; D is unresolved. Trimming left V 7 bases short and J 6 bases short, with 10 bases between. The CDR3 is 12 residues long. The germline V gene encodes CDR1 MDHEN and CDR2 SYDVKM. The CDR3 DNA follows: TGTGCCAGCAACACCGCCCCCAATGAGCAGTTCTTC. This codes for CASNTAPNEQFF.

This chain links TRBV29-1 with TRBJ2-1; 14 bases line up with TRBD2. Looked up from germline, CDR1 is SQVTM and CDR2 is ANQGSEA. The V segment lost 7 bases and the J segment 7 bases; nucleotides outside the gene matches: 12. This CDR3 is 16 amino acids long. This CDR3 reads CSALNSGTSGRNEQFF. The CDR3 DNA sequence: TGCAGCGCTCTCAATTCCGGGACTAGCGGGAGAAATGAGCAGTTCTTC.

This clone has a handful of counts. For the CDR3, the DNA is TGTGCCAGCAGCCTCGGGACTATTCAAGAGCAGTACTTC. Translated, it gives CASSLGTIQEQYF. J is TRBJ2-7 and V is TRBV7-8, with 7 bases fitting TRBD2. From germline, CDR1 is SGHVS and CDR2 FQNEAQ. This CDR3 has 13 residues. After removal of 5 bases from V and 7 bases from J, the junction contained 8 bases not matched to a gene. The full variable domain, rest sourced from reference TRBV7-8 and TRBJ2-7, is GAGVSQSPRYKVAKRGQDVALRCDPISGHVSLFWYQQALGQGPEFLTYFQNEAQLDKSGLPSDRFFAERPEGSVSTLKIQRTQQEDSAVYLCASSLGTIQEQYFGPGTRLTVT.

This chain joins TRBV7-6 and TRBJ2-1, with 7 bases lining up with TRBD1. CDR1 and CDR2 (germline): SGHVS, FNYEAQ. The CDR3 spans 12 residues. Trimming cost V 4 bases and J 7 bases; bases outside gene matches: 1. The CDR3 nucleotides are TGTGCCAGCAGCTCGACAGGGAATGAGCAGTTCTTC. Translation: CASSSTGNEQFF.

V is TRBV6-5 and J is TRBJ2-1; 9 nucleotides match TRBD1. The CDR3 runs to 15 residues. Germline V CDR1 and CDR2: MNHEY, SVGAGI. The ends lost 5 bases at V and 8 bases at J; junction bases unmatched: 10. CDR3 sequence: CASSPDRGRGDEQFF. The CDR3 DNA follows: TGTGCCAGCAGTCCCGACAGGGGGAGAGGTGATGAGCAGTTCTTC.

This clone was observed a few times. V gene TRBV30 combines with J gene TRBJ1-1; D gene unclear. Deletions cut 5 bases from V and 0 bases from J, with 13 bases between. Germline V gene data show CDR1 as GTSNPN and CDR2 as SVGIG (reference sequence). CDR3 length equals 14 residues. CDR3 bases: TGTGCCTGGGTCGGGAATTTCATGAACACTGAAGCTTTCTTT. Translation gives CAWVGNFMNTEAFF.

The J gene is TRBJ1-2, the V gene TRBV12-5; D is perhaps TRBD1 (5 bases). The germline V gene has CDR1 LGHNT and CDR2 FRNRAP. Trimming removed 7 bases at V and 8 bases at J, with 11 bases between. The CDR3 sequence is 11 residues long. The CDR3 here is CASVRDFGYTF. DNA of the CDR3: TGTGCTAGTGTCAGGGATTTCGGCTACACCTTC. Full variable domain (missing parts from reference TRBV12-5 and TRBJ1-2): DARVTQTPRHKVTEMGQEVTMRCQPILGHNTVFWYRQTMMQGLELLAYFRNRAPLDDSGMPKDRFSAEMPDATLATLKIQPSEPRDSAVYFCASVRDFGYTFGSGTRLTVV.

The chain recombines TRBV3-1 (or the pseudogene TRBV3-2) with TRBJ1-6; D is unclear. V dropped 6 bases and J dropped 3 bases, with 6 bases sitting between them. The CDR3 sequence is 13 residues long. The germline CDR1 and CDR2 sequences are LGHDT and YNNKEL (reference sequence). The CDR3 loop reads CASSQNYNSPLHF. The CDR3 bases are TGTGCCAGCAGTCAGAACTATAATTCACCCCTCCACTTT.

This sequence joins TRBV28 and TRBJ2-7; 7 bases align to TRBD2. In germline, CDR1 is MDHEN, CDR2 SYDVKM. This CDR3 region has 16 residues. V shed 6 bases and J 2 bases; nucleotides not matched to a gene: 13. The CDR3 region has the DNA TGTGCCAGCAGCAGTTCGGGGGGTTCTTACCCCTACGAGCAGTACTTC. Its translation is CASSSSGGSYPYEQYF.

This clone has just a few counts. V usage is TRBV19 and J usage is TRBJ1-2; no firm D call. V lost 3 bases to trimming and J lost 4 bases, with 9 bases between them. Germline V CDR1 and CDR2: LNHDA, SQIVND (reference sequence). The CDR3 length is 13 residues. The chain's CDR3 is CASSIEPSYGYTF. Here the CDR3 DNA reads TGTGCCAGTAGTATTGAACCGAGCTATGGCTACACCTTC.